These 5 T cell receptor beta chains came from one sample sequenced in a study of T-cell reconstitution after alpha-beta-depleted transplantation in children. During its preparation, the TCRbeta library received unique molecular identifiers. TCRdb reprocessed the PCR reads via MiXCR and lists one record per CDR3 protein. The sample holds about half a million distinct CDR3 sequences, about 12% seen once. Specimen: PBMCs from the stem cell graft donor, collected from the stem cell graft. The receptors originated from a human donor who donated a stem cell graft to a child with combined immunodeficiency.

This clonotype showed up many times. The chain recombines TRBV12-1 with TRBJ2-5; TRBD2, the table's D call, was not compared with the DNA. TRBV12-1 is reported as a pseudogene. The CDR3 contains 18 residues. DNA for the CDR3: TGTGCCAGCAGCAGCGACTCCAGACTAGCGGGAAACCAAGAGACCCAGTACTTC. This encodes CASSSDSRLAGNQETQYF.

For this clonotype: No conserved phenylalanine or tryptophan is present at the end of the CDR3, so a read error is the likely explanation. The chain combines TRBV11-2 with TRBJ1-2; TRBD1 aligns across 8 bases. Losses at the gene ends were 4 bases for V and 4 bases for J; bases not matched to a gene: 8. This CDR3 contains 15 residues. The germline V gene encodes CDR1 SGHAT and CDR2 FQNNGV. CDR3 amino acids: CASSSRTGSAYGYTC. The CDR3 DNA reads as TGTGCCAGCAGCTCTCGGACAGGGAGCGCCTATGGCTACACCTGC.

This sequence joins TRBV11-2 and TRBJ2-7; D not resolved. This CDR3 is 18 amino acids long. V shed 0 bases and J shed 0 bases, with 18 bases lying between them. Germline lookup yields CDR1 SGHAT and CDR2 FQNNGV. In nucleotides, the CDR3 is TGTGCCAGCAGCTTAGATCGTTTCGAGCTCTCTATCTCCTACGAGCAGTACTTC. As protein: CASSLDRFELSISYEQYF.

V and J are TRBV6-2 or TRBV6-3 and TRBJ2-2; TRBD1 is a possible D gene (5 bases). Trimming took 6 bases from V and 6 from J, leaving 20 bases between them. CDR1 MNHEY and CDR2 SVGEGT come from the germline V gene. This CDR3 has 16 amino acids. CDR3 sequence (DNA): TGTGCCAGCAGCCATACTCAACTACCCAGGGCCGGGGAGCTGTTTTTT. Translating gives CASSHTQLPRAGELFF.

This clonotype showed up just a few times. In DNA form, the CDR3 reads TGCGCCAGCAGCTTGGGTGTGAGTAGCGGGGTTGAGGAGACCCAGTACTTC. It specifies CASSLGVSSGVEETQYF. V usage is TRBV5-1 and J usage is TRBJ2-5; TRBD2 matches 8 bases. After removal of 0 bases from V and 5 bases from J, the junction contained 12 bases not matched to a gene. Per the germline V gene, CDR1 is SGHRS and CDR2 is YFSETQ. CDR3 length: 17 amino acids.